This TCR beta chain was documented in a study of control samples from healthy donors and cancer patients. CDR1 is SNHLY and CDR2 is FYNNEI in the germline V gene. The CDR3 extends over 13 amino acids. V lost 1 base and J 1 base, leaving 4 bases between the germline ends. The method was immunoSEQ multiplex PCR; TCRdb's version includes in-frame clones alone and lacks a portion of them. In the table there are some 100,000 clones, approximately 90% of which are singletons. The specimen sequenced was blood. This chain uses TRBV2 with TRBJ1-1; D is unclear. This sequence originates from a human donor in good health. The donor label of this sample is uncertain. Here the CDR3 reads CASSEGRNTEAFF. CDR3 sequence (DNA): TGTGCCAGCAGTGAAGGCAGGAACACTGAAGCTTTCTTT.